The clone carrying this T cell receptor beta chain has just a few counts. These data belong to a study of radiotherapy plus CTLA-4 blockade in lung cancer. Study details: Objective responses were seen in roughly 20% of patients, disease control in about 33%.

CDR1 is MDHEN, CDR2 SYDVKM, per germline. Trimming removed 11 bases from V and 1 base from J, with 11 bases in between. The CDR3 totals 12 residues. Those patients who had chemo-refractory metastatic non-small-cell lung cancer were given focal radiation along with CTLA-4 blockade through ipilimumab. Assay: immunoSEQ multiplex PCR; the TCRdb copy retains only in-frame clones and omits some. This table has about 97,000 clones, 65% to 75% appearing once. This TCR was recovered from a human donor with non-small cell lung cancer who had a partial response to radiotherapy plus ipilimumab. Some clones in this sample may be carry-over from other donors' samples. The sample in question was peripheral blood, obtained from a patient treated with radiotherapy plus ipilimumab. The chain links TRBV28 to TRBJ1-1, with D possibly TRBD1 on 5 matching bases. The CDR3: CAVQRGNTEAFF. DNA for the CDR3: TGTGCCGTCCAAAGGGGGAACACTGAAGCTTTCTTT.